The rows below give T cell receptor beta chains drawn from one sample of a study of cytomegalovirus exposure and HLA in healthy donors. Clones were sequenced by immunoSEQ multiplex PCR, and TCRdb holds only the in-frame ones, with some missing. This table holds under 45,000 clones. Sequences were obtained from PBMCs. The receptors were gathered from a male donor in good health and CMV-seronegative. Each CDR3 is given with its conserved first and last residue. D genes are given only for firm matches. Rows may omit the clone size; those that give it use once, few, many or a size class.

TRBV10-3	-	-	TRBJ1-6	CAIRTIDSPNSPLHF	TGTGCCATCAGAACAATCGACAGCCCTAATTCACCCCTCCACTTT
TRBV9	-	-	TRBJ2-6	CASSPRQSSGANVLTF	TGTGCCAGCAGCCCCCGACAGTCCTCTGGGGCCAACGTCCTGACTTTC
TRBV19	-	-	TRBJ1-6	CASKPGQFVQGSPLHF	TGTGCCAGTAAACCGGGACAATTCGTTCAGGGTTCACCCCTCCACTTT
TRBV7-9	-	-	TRBJ2-2	CASSPRGGGATGELFF	TGTGCCAGCAGCCCCCGAGGCGGGGGCGCCACCGGGGAGCTGTTTTTT
TRBV7-2	-	-	TRBJ2-5	CASSLGGRVQETQYF	TGTGCCAGCAGCCTGGGGGGTCGGGTCCAAGAGACCCAGTACTTC
TRBV4-1	-	TRBD2	TRBJ2-3	CASSQEGGGTDTQYF	TGCGCCAGCAGCCAAGAGGGGGGGGGCACAGATACGCAGTATTTT
TRBV4-1	-	TRBD2	TRBJ2-7	CASSQPAASGETYEQYF	TGCGCCAGCAGCCAACCCGCGGCTAGCGGGGAAACCTACGAGCAGTACTTC
TRBV5-6	-	TRBD1	TRBJ1-2	CASSLVLIWDRDIRYTF	TGTGCCAGCAGCTTGGTCTTAATTTGGGACAGGGATATACGCTACACCTTC
TRBV7-6	-	TRBD2	TRBJ2-3	CASSFGRGGTDTQYF	TGTGCCAGCAGCTTTGGGCGGGGGGGCACAGATACGCAGTATTTT
TRBV15	-	TRBD1	TRBJ1-6	CATSRRSTGGPNNSPLHF	TGTGCCACCAGCAGAAGGTCCACAGGGGGCCCTAATAATTCACCCCTCCACTTT
TRBV28	-	-	TRBJ1-1	CASSSGPGGTEAFF	TGTGCCAGCAGCTCGGGGCCCGGGGGCACTGAAGCTTTCTTT
TRBV18	-	TRBD1	TRBJ1-6	CASSSQPGTGSSPLHF	TGTGCCAGCTCATCTCAACCCGGGACAGGGAGCTCACCCCTCCACTTT
TRBV30	-	-	TRBJ1-6	CAWRLSGGNSPLHF	TGTGCCTGGAGACTGTCAGGAGGTAATTCACCCCTCCACTTT
TRBV6-5	-	-	TRBJ2-2	CASSYGEGGGGELFF	TGTGCCAGCAGTTATGGGGAGGGGGGCGGCGGGGAGCTGTTTTTT
TRBV5-6	-	-	TRBJ1-5	CASSPSLNQPQHF	TGTGCCAGCAGCCCCTCCCTTAATCAGCCCCAGCATTTT
TRBV19	-	-	TRBJ1-2	CASSTRGARGYTF	TGTGCCAGTAGTACCCGGGGGGCGCGGGGCTACACCTTC
TRBV19	-	-	TRBJ2-6	CASNAGTGANVLTF	TGTGCCAGTAATGCGGGGACTGGGGCCAACGTCCTGACTTTC
TRBV2	medium-sized	-	TRBJ1-4	CASSGPNEKLFF	TGTGCCAGCAGTGGGCCTAATGAAAAACTGTTTTTT
TRBV19	-	TRBD1	TRBJ1-3	CASMRGGTGYSGNTIYF	TGTGCCAGTATGCGAGGCGGGACAGGGTACTCTGGAAACACCATATATTTT
TRBV6-6	-	-	TRBJ1-2	CASRIATGGRHGYTF	TGTGCCAGCAGAATCGCCACCGGGGGGAGGCATGGCTACACCTTC
TRBV4-1	-	TRBD1	TRBJ1-4	CASSLTRGRGEKLFF	TGCGCCAGCAGCCTTACCAGGGGGCGTGGGGAAAAACTGTTTTTT
TRBV7-3	-	TRBD1	TRBJ2-6	CASSPGVTGGFGGANVLTF	TGTGCCAGCAGCCCAGGGGTGACAGGGGGGTTTGGAGGGGCCAACGTCCTGACTTTC
TRBV2	-	-	TRBJ2-5	CASTRGGKPEETQYF	TGTGCCAGCACTAGGGGGGGCAAACCCGAAGAGACCCAGTACTTC
TRBV7-9	-	TRBD1	TRBJ2-3	CASRQGGTSTDTQYF	TGTGCCAGCAGACAGGGGGGTACTAGCACAGATACGCAGTATTTT
TRBV11-2	-	TRBD2	TRBJ2-3	CASSLVPSGGADTQYF	TGTGCCAGCAGCTTAGTTCCAAGCGGGGGGGCAGATACGCAGTATTTT
TRBV11-3	-	TRBD2	TRBJ2-2	CASSLGGGPTGELFF	TGTGCCAGCAGCTTAGGCGGGGGGCCCACCGGGGAGCTGTTTTTT
TRBV5-1	-	TRBD1	TRBJ2-6	CASSLLTGPAGANVLTF	TGCGCCAGCAGCTTGTTGACAGGGCCGGCTGGGGCCAACGTCCTGACTTTC
TRBV28	-	-	TRBJ1-1	CASSYLLGANTEAFF	TGTGCCAGCAGCTACCTTCTGGGGGCGAACACTGAAGCTTTCTTT
TRBV7-7	-	TRBD2	TRBJ2-5	CASSRGDQETQYF	TGTGCCAGCAGCCGGGGGGACCAAGAGACCCAGTACTTC
TRBV7-9	-	-	TRBJ1-5	CASSPGSAVQPQHF	TGTGCCAGCAGCCCAGGGTCGGCGGTTCAGCCCCAGCATTTT
TRBV28	-	TRBD2	TRBJ2-1	CASSPGLAGNEQFF	TGTGCCAGCAGTCCGGGACTAGCGGGCAATGAGCAGTTCTTC
TRBV15	-	TRBD1	TRBJ2-5	CATSSYRGTETQYF	TGTGCCACCAGCAGCTACAGGGGAACAGAGACCCAGTACTTC
TRBV4-1	-	TRBD2	TRBJ2-3	CASSQDGGGARDTQYF	TGCGCCAGCAGCCAAGATGGCGGGGGGGCAAGAGATACGCAGTATTTT
TRBV28	-	-	TRBJ2-7	CASTLRDGHYEQYF	TGTGCCAGCACCCTTAGAGACGGACACTACGAGCAGTACTTC
TRBV18	-	-	TRBJ2-5	CASSPNGPGSETQYF	TGTGCCAGCTCACCAAATGGCCCAGGGTCAGAGACCCAGTACTTC
TRBV5-1	-	TRBD2	TRBJ2-1	CASSLGGSSYNEQFF	TGCGCCAGCAGCTTGGGCGGGAGCTCCTACAATGAGCAGTTCTTC
TRBV19	-	-	TRBJ2-3	CASSIARADTQYF	TGTGCCAGTAGTATAGCCAGGGCCGATACGCAGTATTTT
TRBV13	-	-	TRBJ2-1	CASSFPQSLNNEQFF	TGTGCCAGCAGCTTTCCCCAAAGCCTGAATAATGAGCAGTTCTTC
TRBV30	-	-	TRBJ1-5	CAWGPLTGLNQPQHF	TGTGCCTGGGGCCCTTTGACAGGACTTAATCAGCCCCAGCATTTT
TRBV6-5	-	-	TRBJ1-5	CASSNQNQPQHF	TGTGCCAGCAGTAATCAGAATCAGCCCCAGCATTTT
TRBV28	-	TRBD1	TRBJ1-5	CASSPPGQGLTEENQPQHF	TGTGCCAGCAGTCCGCCGGGACAGGGACTAACCGAAGAGAATCAGCCCCAGCATTTT
TRBV7-9	-	-	TRBJ1-5	CASSLLNQPQHF	TGTGCCAGCAGCTTACTTAATCAGCCCCAGCATTTT
TRBV7-9	-	-	TRBJ2-1	CASSLVSGEYDEQFF	TGTGCCAGCAGCTTGGTCAGTGGGGAGTATGATGAGCAGTTCTTC
TRBV19	-	-	TRBJ1-6	CASTPGGHGTLHF	TGTGCCAGTACCCCGGGGGGCCATGGGACCCTCCACTTT
TRBV6-5	-	TRBD1	TRBJ2-7	CASRTDRGLSYEQYF	TGTGCCAGCAGGACGGACAGGGGCCTTTCCTACGAGCAGTACTTC
TRBV28	-	-	TRBJ1-1	CASSPSSQGHMNTEAFF	TGTGCCAGCAGTCCCAGTAGTCAGGGACACATGAACACTGAAGCTTTCTTT
TRBV5-6	-	TRBD1	TRBJ1-1	CASSSVDRVHTEAFF	TGTGCCAGCAGCTCGGTGGACAGGGTGCACACTGAAGCTTTCTTT
TRBV30	-	-	TRBJ2-7	CAWSGGVPYEQYF	TGTGCCTGGAGTGGGGGGGTTCCCTACGAGCAGTACTTC
TRBV7-3	-	TRBD1	TRBJ2-1	CASSLGTGLSNEQFF	TGTGCCAGCAGCTTAGGGACAGGGTTGTCTAATGAGCAGTTCTTC
TRBV27	-	TRBD1	TRBJ1-2	CASSPWGQGLGEAYGYTF	TGTGCCAGCAGCCCTTGGGGACAGGGTTTAGGGGAAGCCTATGGCTACACCTTC